This is a list of T cell receptor beta chains from one sample in a study of blood T cell repertoires in COVID-19. The data were produced by immunoSEQ multiplex PCR, yet TCRdb's version contains in-frame clones alone and is incomplete. The repertoire includes 150,000 or so clones, more than 85% of them detected once, and about 2% sits in the top ten. The sequencing input was peripheral blood. The receptors here all came from a woman aged 55 to 70 with COVID-19, enrolled during active disease. The CDR3 runs from the conserved cysteine through the conserved F or W. The D gene is left open where the match is weak. Clone size is given for some rows only: seen once, a few or many times, or a class if the clone is expanded.

clone_size j_call d_call v_call cdr3_nt cdr3_aa
. TRBJ2-1 TRBD1 TRBV15 TGTGCCACCAGCAGAGTTCGGGGACAGGGGCTTTGGGCAAGCTCCTACAATGAGCAGTTCTTC CATSRVRGQGLWASSYNEQFF
. TRBJ1-5 TRBD1 TRBV19 TGTGCCAGTAGTTTTCGACAGGGAAATAGCAATCAGCCCCAGCATTTT CASSFRQGNSNQPQHF
. TRBJ1-5 TRBD1 TRBV7-8 TGTGCCAGCAGCTTTCAGGGGGTGGATCAGCCCCAGCATTTT CASSFQGVDQPQHF
. TRBJ1-2 . TRBV5-1 TGCGCCAGCAGCTTGGTGACGGGGAACTATGGCTACACCTTC CASSLVTGNYGYTF
once TRBJ1-4 . TRBV3-1/TRBV3-2 TGTGCCAGCAGCCTCCGGGGTGCTAATGAAAAACTGTTTTTT CASSLRGANEKLFF
. TRBJ1-4 . TRBV7-8 TGTGCCAGCAGCTTAGTGGGGTCTCGCGGGGAAAAACTGTTTTTT CASSLVGSRGEKLFF
. TRBJ2-1 TRBD2 TRBV9 TGTGCCAGCAGCCCCCAGGGTAGCGGGGGGGCCAATGAGCAGTTCTTC CASSPQGSGGANEQFF
. TRBJ2-5 . TRBV5-1 TGCGCCAGCAGCGGGAGGCCTGGAGAGACCCAGTACTTC CASSGRPGETQYF
. TRBJ1-2 . TRBV14 TGTGCCAGCAGCCGAACAGGGTATGGCTACACCTTC CASSRTGYGYTF
. TRBJ2-2 TRBD2 TRBV10-3 TGTGCCATCCGCGGGGGGCTCGCGAACACCGGGGAGCTGTTTTTT CAIRGGLANTGELFF
. TRBJ1-2 TRBD1 TRBV12-3/TRBV12-4 TGTGCCAGCAGTTTAGCAGGGGGCGGAGGCTACACCTTC CASSLAGGGGYTF